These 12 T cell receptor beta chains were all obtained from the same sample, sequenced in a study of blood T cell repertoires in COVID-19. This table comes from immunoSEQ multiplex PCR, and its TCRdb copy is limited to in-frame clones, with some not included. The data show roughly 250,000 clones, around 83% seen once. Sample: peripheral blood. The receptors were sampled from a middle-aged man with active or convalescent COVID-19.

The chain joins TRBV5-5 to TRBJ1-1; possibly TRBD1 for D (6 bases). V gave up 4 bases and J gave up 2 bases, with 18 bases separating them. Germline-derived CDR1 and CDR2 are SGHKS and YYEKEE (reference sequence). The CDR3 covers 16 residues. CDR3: CASSPILAGANTEAFF. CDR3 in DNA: TGTGCCAGCAGCCCTATCTTAGCGGGGGCAAACACTGAAGCTTTCTTT. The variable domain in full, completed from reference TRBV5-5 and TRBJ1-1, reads DAGVTQSPTHLIKTRGQQVTLRCSPISGHKSVSWYQQVLGQGPQFIFQYYEKEERGRGNFPDRFSARQFPNYSSELNVNALLLGDSALYLCASSPILAGANTEAFFGQGTRLTVV.

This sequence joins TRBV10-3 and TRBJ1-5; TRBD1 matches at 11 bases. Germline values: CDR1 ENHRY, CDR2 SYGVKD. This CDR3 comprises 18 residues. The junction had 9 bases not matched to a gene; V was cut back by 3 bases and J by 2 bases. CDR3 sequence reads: CAISDSGTGGGGNQPQHF. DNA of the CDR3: TGTGCCATCAGTGACTCAGGGACAGGGGGTGGAGGCAATCAGCCCCAGCATTTT.

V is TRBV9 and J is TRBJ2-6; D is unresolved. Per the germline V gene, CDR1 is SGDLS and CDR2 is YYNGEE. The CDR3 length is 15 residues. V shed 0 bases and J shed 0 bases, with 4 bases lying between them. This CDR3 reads CASSVGASGANVLTF. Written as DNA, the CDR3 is TGTGCCAGCAGCGTAGGGGCCTCTGGGGCCAACGTCCTGACTTTC.

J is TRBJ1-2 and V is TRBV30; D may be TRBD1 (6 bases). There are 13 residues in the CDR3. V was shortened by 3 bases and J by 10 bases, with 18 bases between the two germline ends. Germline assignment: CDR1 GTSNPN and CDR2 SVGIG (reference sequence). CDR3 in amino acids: CAWSGGATGIYTF. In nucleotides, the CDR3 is TGTGCCTGGAGCGGGGGGGCTACAGGGATCTACACCTTC.

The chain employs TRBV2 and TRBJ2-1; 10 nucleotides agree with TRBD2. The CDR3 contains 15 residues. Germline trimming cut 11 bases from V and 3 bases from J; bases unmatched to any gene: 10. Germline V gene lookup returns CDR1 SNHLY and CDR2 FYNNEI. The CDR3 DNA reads TGTGCCGGCAAATTAGGACTAGCGGACTACAATGAGCAGTTCTTC. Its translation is CAGKLGLADYNEQFF. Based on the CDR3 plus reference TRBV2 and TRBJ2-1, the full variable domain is EPEVTQTPSHQVTQMGQEVILRCVPISNHLYFYWYRQILGQKVEFLVSFYNNEISEKSEIFDDQFSVERPDGSNFTLKIRSTKLEDSAMYFCAGKLGLADYNEQFFGPGTRLTVL.

CDR3 sequence reads: CASSGRDRRNTIYF. DNA of the CDR3: TGTGCCAGCAGTGGGCGGGACAGAAGGAACACCATATATTTT. The rearrangement uses TRBV28 and TRBJ1-3, with 7 bases matching TRBD1. The CDR3 totals 14 residues. The V gene's germline CDR1 is MDHEN and CDR2 SYDVKM. The J segment lost 7 bases and the V segment lost 5 bases, leaving 8 bases of the junction unmatched. The full variable domain, rest sourced from reference TRBV28 and TRBJ1-3, is DVKVTQSSRYLVKRTGEKVFLECVQDMDHENMFWYRQDPGLGLRLIYFSYDVKMKEKGDIPEGYSVSREKKERFSLILESASTNQTSMYLCASSGRDRRNTIYFGEGSWLTVV.

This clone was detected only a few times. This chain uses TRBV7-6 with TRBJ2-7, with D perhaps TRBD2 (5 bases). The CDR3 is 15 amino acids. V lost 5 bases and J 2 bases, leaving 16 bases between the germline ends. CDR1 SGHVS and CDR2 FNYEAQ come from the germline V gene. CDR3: CASSPMNRGTYEQYF. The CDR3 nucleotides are TGTGCCAGCAGCCCAATGAATCGGGGAACCTACGAGCAGTACTTC.

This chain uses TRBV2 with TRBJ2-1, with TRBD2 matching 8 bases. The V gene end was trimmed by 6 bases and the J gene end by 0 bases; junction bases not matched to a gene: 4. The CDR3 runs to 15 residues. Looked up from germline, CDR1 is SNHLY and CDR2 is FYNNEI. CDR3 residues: CASRLAGLSYNEQFF. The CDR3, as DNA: TGTGCCAGCAGGTTAGCGGGGCTCTCCTACAATGAGCAGTTCTTC.

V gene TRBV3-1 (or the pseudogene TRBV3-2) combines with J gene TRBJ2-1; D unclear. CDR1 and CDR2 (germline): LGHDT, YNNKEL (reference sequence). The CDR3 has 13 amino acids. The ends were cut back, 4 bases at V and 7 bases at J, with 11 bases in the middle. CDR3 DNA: TGTGCCAGCAGCCTGAGTCGATCTAATGAGCAGTTCTTC. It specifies CASSLSRSNEQFF.

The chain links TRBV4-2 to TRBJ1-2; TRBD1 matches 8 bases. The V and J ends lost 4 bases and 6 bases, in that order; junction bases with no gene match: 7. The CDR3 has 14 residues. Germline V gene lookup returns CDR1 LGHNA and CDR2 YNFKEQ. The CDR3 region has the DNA TGTGCCAGCAGCCCCCCCGGACAGGGTCATGGCTACACCTTC. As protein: CASSPPGQGHGYTF.

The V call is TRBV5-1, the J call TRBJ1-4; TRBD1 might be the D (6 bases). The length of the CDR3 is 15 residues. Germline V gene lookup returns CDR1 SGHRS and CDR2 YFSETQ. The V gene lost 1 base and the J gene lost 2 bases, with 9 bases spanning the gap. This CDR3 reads CASSLTGSTNEKLFF. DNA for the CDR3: TGCGCCAGCAGCTTGACAGGGTCTACTAATGAAAAACTGTTTTTT.

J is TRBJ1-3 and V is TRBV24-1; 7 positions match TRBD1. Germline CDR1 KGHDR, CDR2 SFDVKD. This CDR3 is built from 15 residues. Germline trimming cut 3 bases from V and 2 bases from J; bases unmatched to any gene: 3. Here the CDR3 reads CATSDPDRAGNTIYF. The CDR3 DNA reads TGTGCCACCAGTGATCCTGACAGGGCTGGAAACACCATATATTTT.